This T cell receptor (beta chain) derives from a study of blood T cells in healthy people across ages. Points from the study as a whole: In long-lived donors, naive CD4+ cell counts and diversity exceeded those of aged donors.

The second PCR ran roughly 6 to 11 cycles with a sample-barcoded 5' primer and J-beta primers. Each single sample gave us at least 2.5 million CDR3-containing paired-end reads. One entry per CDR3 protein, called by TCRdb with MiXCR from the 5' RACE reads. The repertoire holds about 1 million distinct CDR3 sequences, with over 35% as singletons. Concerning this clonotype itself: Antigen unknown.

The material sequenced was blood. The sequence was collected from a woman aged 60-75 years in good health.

This chain's CDR3 is CASSYRLYHEQYF. In nucleotides, the CDR3 is TGTGCCAGCAGTTATCGCCTTTACCACGAGCAGTACTTC. The chain carries TRBV6-6 and TRBJ2-7; no reliable D call. This CDR3 has 13 residues. In germline, CDR1 is MNHNY, CDR2 SVGAGI (reference sequence). Trimming took 3 bases from V and 5 from J, leaving 11 bases between them.